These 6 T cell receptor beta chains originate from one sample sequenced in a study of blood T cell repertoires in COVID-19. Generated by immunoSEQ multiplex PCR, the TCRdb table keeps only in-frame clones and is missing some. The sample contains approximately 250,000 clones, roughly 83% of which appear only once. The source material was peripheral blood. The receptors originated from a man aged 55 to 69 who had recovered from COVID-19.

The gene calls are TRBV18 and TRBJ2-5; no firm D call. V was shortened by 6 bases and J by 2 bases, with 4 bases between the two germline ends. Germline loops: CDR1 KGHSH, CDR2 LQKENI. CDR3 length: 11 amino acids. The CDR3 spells CASSQQETQYF. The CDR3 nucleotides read TGTGCCAGCTCCCAACAAGAGACCCAGTACTTC. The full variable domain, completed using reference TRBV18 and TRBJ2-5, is NAGVMQNPRHLVRRRGQEARLRCSPMKGHSHVYWYRQLPEEGLKFMVYLQKENIIDESGMPKERFSAEFPKEGPSILRIQQVVRGDSAAYFCASSQQETQYFGPGTRLLVL.

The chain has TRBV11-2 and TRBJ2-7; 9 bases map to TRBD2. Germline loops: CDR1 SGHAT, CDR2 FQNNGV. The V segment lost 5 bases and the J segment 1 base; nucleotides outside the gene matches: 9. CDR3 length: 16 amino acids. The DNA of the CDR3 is TGTGCCAGCAGCCCCAACGTAGCGGGAGTTTCCTACGAGCAGTACTTC. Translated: CASSPNVAGVSYEQYF.

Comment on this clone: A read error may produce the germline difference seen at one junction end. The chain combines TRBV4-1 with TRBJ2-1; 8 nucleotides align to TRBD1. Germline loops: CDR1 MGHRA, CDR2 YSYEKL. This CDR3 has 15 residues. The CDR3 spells CASSQDNELGARGLF. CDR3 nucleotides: TGCGCCAGCAGCCAAGATAACGAACTGGGGGCCAGGGGGCTCTTC.

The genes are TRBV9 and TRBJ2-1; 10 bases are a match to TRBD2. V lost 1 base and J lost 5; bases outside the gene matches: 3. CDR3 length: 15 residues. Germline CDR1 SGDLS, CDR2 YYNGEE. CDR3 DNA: TGTGCCAGCAGCGTAACTAGCGGGGACGACAATGAGCAGTTCTTC. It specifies CASSVTSGDDNEQFF.

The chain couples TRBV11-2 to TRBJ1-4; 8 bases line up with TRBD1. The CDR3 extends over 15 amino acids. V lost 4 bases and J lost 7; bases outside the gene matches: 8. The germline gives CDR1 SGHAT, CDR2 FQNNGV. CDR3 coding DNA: TGTGCCAGCAGCTACCGTCCGACAGGGGCTGAAAAACTGTTTTTT. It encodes CASSYRPTGAEKLFF.

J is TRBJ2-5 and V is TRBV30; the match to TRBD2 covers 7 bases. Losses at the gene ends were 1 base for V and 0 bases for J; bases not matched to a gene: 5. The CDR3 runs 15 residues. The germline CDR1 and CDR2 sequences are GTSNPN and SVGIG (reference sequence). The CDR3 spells CAWSGSRGYQETQYF. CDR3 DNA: TGTGCCTGGAGTGGTTCGCGGGGGTACCAAGAGACCCAGTACTTC.